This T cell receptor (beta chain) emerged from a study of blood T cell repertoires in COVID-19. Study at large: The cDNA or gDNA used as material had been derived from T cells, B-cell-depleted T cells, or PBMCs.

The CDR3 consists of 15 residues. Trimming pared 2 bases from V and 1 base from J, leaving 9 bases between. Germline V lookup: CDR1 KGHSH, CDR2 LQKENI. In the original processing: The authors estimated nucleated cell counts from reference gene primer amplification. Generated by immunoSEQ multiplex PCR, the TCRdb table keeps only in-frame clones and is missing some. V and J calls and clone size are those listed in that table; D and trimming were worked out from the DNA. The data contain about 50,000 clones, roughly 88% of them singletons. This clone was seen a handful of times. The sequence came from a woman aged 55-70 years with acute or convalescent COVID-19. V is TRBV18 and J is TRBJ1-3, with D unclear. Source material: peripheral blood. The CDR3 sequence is CASSPRRVSGNTIYF. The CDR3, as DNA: TGTGCCAGCTCACCAAGACGGGTATCTGGAAACACCATATATTTT.